These T cell receptor beta chains were read from a single sample in a study of cytomegalovirus exposure and HLA in healthy donors. TCRdb's table, derived via immunoSEQ multiplex PCR, lists solely in-frame clones and lacks some. The sample consists of 150,000 to 200,000 clones, about 80% of them appearing once. Sequencing used PBMCs. These receptors were collected from a middle-aged woman in good health and CMV-seronegative. CDR3s include the opening cysteine and the closing phenylalanine or tryptophan. The D gene is left open where the match is weak. Clone size is given for some rows only: seen once, a few or many times, or a class if the clone is expanded.

D gene: -; J gene: TRBJ1-1; V gene: TRBV11-2; clone size: -; CDR3 protein: CASSLDRTEAFF; CDR3 DNA: TGTGCCAGCAGCTTAGATCGGACTGAAGCTTTCTTT
D gene: TRBD1; J gene: TRBJ1-1; V gene: TRBV6-6; clone size: -; CDR3 protein: CASSKQGMDTEAFF; CDR3 DNA: TGTGCCAGCAGTAAACAGGGGATGGACACTGAAGCTTTCTTT
D gene: -; J gene: TRBJ2-2; V gene: TRBV2; clone size: -; CDR3 protein: CASSEWDISGELFF; CDR3 DNA: TGTGCCAGCAGTGAATGGGACATCTCCGGGGAGCTGTTTTTT
D gene: -; J gene: TRBJ2-7; V gene: TRBV27; clone size: -; CDR3 protein: CASSFAAGQVWNEQYF; CDR3 DNA: TGTGCCAGCAGTTTCGCGGCAGGGCAAGTTTGGAACGAGCAGTACTTC
D gene: -; J gene: TRBJ2-5; V gene: TRBV7-2; clone size: -; CDR3 protein: CASSSEETQYF; CDR3 DNA: TGTGCCAGCAGCTCAGAAGAGACCCAGTACTTC
D gene: TRBD2; J gene: TRBJ2-1; V gene: TRBV11-2; clone size: -; CDR3 protein: CASSLVPSGRADNEQFF; CDR3 DNA: TGTGCCAGCAGCTTAGTCCCCAGCGGGAGGGCCGACAATGAGCAGTTCTTC
D gene: -; J gene: TRBJ1-5; V gene: TRBV12-5; clone size: -; CDR3 protein: CASGYKENQPQHF; CDR3 DNA: TGTGCTAGTGGTTATAAGGAGAATCAGCCCCAGCATTTT
D gene: -; J gene: TRBJ2-3; V gene: TRBV7-9; clone size: -; CDR3 protein: CASSYPGTNTDTQYF; CDR3 DNA: TGTGCCAGCAGCTACCCCGGGACAAACACAGATACGCAGTATTTT
D gene: TRBD1; J gene: TRBJ1-1; V gene: TRBV7-3; clone size: -; CDR3 protein: CASSAKLKFDHRGNTEAFF; CDR3 DNA: TGTGCCAGCAGCGCTAAGCTTAAATTTGACCACAGGGGAAACACTGAAGCTTTCTTT
D gene: TRBD2; J gene: TRBJ2-5; V gene: TRBV11-3; clone size: -; CDR3 protein: CASSRGLAGEKETQYF; CDR3 DNA: TGTGCCAGCAGCCGCGGACTAGCGGGAGAGAAAGAGACCCAGTACTTC
D gene: TRBD1; J gene: TRBJ2-7; V gene: TRBV4-3; clone size: -; CDR3 protein: CASSQGRDRDYEQYF; CDR3 DNA: TGCGCCAGCAGCCAAGGCCGGGACAGAGATTACGAGCAGTACTTC
D gene: TRBD2; J gene: TRBJ2-1; V gene: TRBV5-1; clone size: -; CDR3 protein: CASSLAAGGPTTSYEQFF; CDR3 DNA: TGCGCCAGCAGCTTGGCGGCGGGAGGGCCGACTACAAGCTATGAGCAGTTCTTC
D gene: TRBD1; J gene: TRBJ1-6; V gene: TRBV5-4; clone size: few; CDR3 protein: CASSQDRANDSPLHF; CDR3 DNA: TGTGCCAGCAGCCAGGACAGGGCTAATGACTCACCCCTCCACTTT
D gene: -; J gene: TRBJ1-2; V gene: TRBV15; clone size: -; CDR3 protein: CATSRDVSFGNGYTF; CDR3 DNA: TGTGCCACCAGCAGAGATGTGAGTTTCGGGAACGGCTACACCTTC
D gene: -; J gene: TRBJ2-5; V gene: TRBV7-5; clone size: -; CDR3 protein: CVRSSGPGFGHQETQYF; CDR3 DNA: TGTGTCAGAAGCTCAGGCCCAGGGTTCGGCCACCAAGAGACCCAGTACTTC
D gene: -; J gene: TRBJ2-2; V gene: TRBV19; clone size: -; CDR3 protein: CASNPDSFTGELFF; CDR3 DNA: TGTGCCAGTAACCCCGACTCGTTCACCGGGGAGCTGTTTTTT
D gene: TRBD2; J gene: TRBJ2-7; V gene: TRBV18; clone size: few; CDR3 protein: CASSLRLAGRHEQYF; CDR3 DNA: TGTGCCAGCTCACTTCGACTAGCGGGACGCCACGAGCAGTACTTC
D gene: -; J gene: TRBJ1-5; V gene: TRBV5-6; clone size: -; CDR3 protein: CASSFARRQPQHF; CDR3 DNA: TGTGCCAGCAGCTTCGCCCGGAGGCAGCCCCAGCATTTT
D gene: -; J gene: TRBJ2-7; V gene: TRBV5-6; clone size: -; CDR3 protein: CASSAGPDYEQYF; CDR3 DNA: TGTGCCAGCAGCGCGGGACCGGACTACGAGCAGTACTTC
D gene: -; J gene: TRBJ1-3; V gene: TRBV4-1; clone size: -; CDR3 protein: CASSQGLRFSGNTIYF; CDR3 DNA: TGCGCCAGCAGCCAAGGTCTCCGGTTCTCTGGAAACACCATATATTTT
D gene: TRBD1; J gene: TRBJ1-1; V gene: TRBV18; clone size: -; CDR3 protein: CASSRMTGGLGTEAFF; CDR3 DNA: TGTGCCAGCTCACGGATGACAGGGGGCTTAGGGACTGAAGCTTTCTTT